This TCR beta chain was obtained from a study of shared clonotypes between healthy human individuals (dated by TCRdb to 2018 to 2021). The study in broad terms: A couple of women and a few men aged 18 to 49 years were included in the cohort. Per donor, three plates each were used for CD4 naive and CD4 memory, two for CD8 naive, and one for CD8 memory. To increase sequencing depth and limit assay-specific biases, TCR repertoire library preparation and sequencing were carried out by different laboratories using diverse techniques. Each donor's leukapheresis produced roughly between roughly 0.9 and 9 billion PBMCs. To estimate repertoire size and how much clonotype sharing occurs between individuals, the study deeply sequenced the blood TCR repertoires of about five healthy adults.

Using the deep immunoSEQ assay, TCR CDR3 regions were amplified from genomic DNA by multiplex PCR. Extracted genomic DNA from each cell subset was spread evenly across all wells of several immunoSEQ 96-well plates, with each plate serving as a replicate. For sorted subsets, each replicate PCR was loaded with 150 to 250 ng genomic DNA, equivalent to 30,000 or so T cell genomes. The purified libraries were quantified using a Qubit 3.0 fluorometer, sized with a Bioanalyzer 2100, and then quantified again using the KAPA Library Quantification kit. A separate single-read 150-cycle Illumina NextSeq 550 flow cell was used to sequence each immunoSEQ 96-well plate. Per the authors' processing: The immunoSEQ output contained only junctional sequences without quality scores, so filtering could not match that applied to full-length reads. To assign V/J genes and CDR3, sequences were annotated using PyIR, a Python wrapper for IgBLAST v1.9, with IMGT germline references. Reads with weak V/J assignments (E-value above 1e-6), missing CDR3, stop codons, out-of-frame junctions, or ambiguous translated residues were removed. V3J clonotypes were defined by identical inferred V gene, J gene, and CDR3 amino acid sequence. The percentage overlap between two repertoires was calculated by dividing the number of shared unique clonotypes by the size of the smaller repertoire. Three approaches were used to assess repertoire richness: RTK rarefaction, the Chao1 estimator, and Recon v2.1 estimates of unobserved clonotypes. Generation probabilities were computed with OLGA for all TCRbeta clonotypes obtained by the gDNA method from a few donors. The table comes from immuneACCESS by way of TCRdb, which keeps in-frame sequences with V and J called. Part of the clones is missing from these tables; in studies checked, under half for an unresolved V gene and the rest for unknown reasons. Clone size and the V and J calls come from that table; the DNA yielded D and trimming. This sample holds some 2,000,000 clones; roughly 94% were observed only once. The ten largest clones take up around 0.13% of the sample.

Healthy HIV-negative adults with no recently reported acute infections or vaccinations were included as donors. Only Caucasian adults living in Nashville, Tennessee, USA were represented among the donors. CD4+ T cells were enriched by magnetic negative selection, after which naive cells were positively selected on CD45RA and the negative fraction was taken as the memory subset. Blood was collected by leukapheresis, and PBMCs were isolated by Ficoll-Histopaque density gradient centrifugation and then cryopreserved in liquid nitrogen vapor phase. Analytical flow cytometry was used to check the purity and quantity of every magnetically sorted T cell population. From each sorted fraction, genomic DNA was isolated and quantified by UV absorbance on a Nanodrop 2000c. Overall results and qualifications from the work: Pairwise subsampling indicated that sequencing depth was expected to affect the degree of clonotype sharing among donors. Even with the large sequencing depth, rarefaction of the sorted-subset datasets indicated that sequencing was incomplete. Because the study included a small number of donors, the genetic and exposure-history diversity represented was limited. Naive subsets generally had larger estimated clonotype richness than memory subsets did. Sharing across several donors was observed for around 5% of naive CD4, over 3% of naive CD8, 2.3% of memory CD4, and about 0.4% of memory CD8 clonotypes. Higher generation probabilities were observed for clonotypes shared by all four sorted-subset donors than for non-shared clonotypes. Only blood was sampled, and tissue TCR repertoires likely differ from those in blood.

Concerning this clone itself: No cognate antigen has been identified for it. No much larger clone exists at a distance of one base, and base qualities are not known.

Clipping removes 5 bases from V and 6 bases from J, with 14 as the unmatched junction base count. The CDR3 runs 16 residues from the cysteine to the phenylalanine. CDR3 DNA is the only sequence kept; it has 48 bases, read in frame from the first base. The germline V gene provides CDR1 MDHEN and CDR2 SYDVKM. Sequenced: naive CD4+ T cells sorted from blood. In the paper's terms, the cell subset or site label means: CD45RA+ positively selected. Here the chain combines TRBV28 and TRBJ1-2, with 8 bases aligning to TRBD1. The clonotype originates from a man aged 18 to 29 in good health. The nucleotides are TGTGCCAGCAGTCAGACCCGGACAGGGTTCGATGATGGCTACACCTTC. Translation gives CASSQTRTGFDDGYTF.